Presented here are 27 T cell receptor beta chains from one specimen sequenced in a study of blood T cell repertoires in COVID-19 (dated by TCRdb to 2018 to 2020). Libraries were prepared through the immunoSEQ multiplex PCR assay. TCRdb holds this immuneACCESS table with in-frame rearrangements only. Some clones are missing; in checked studies, unresolved V genes explain under half, and the rest has no known cause. The sample includes more than 300,000 clones, with around 89% observed a single time. The ten most abundant clones make up around 0.93% of the sample. The specimen sequenced was peripheral blood. Every receptor here comes from a middle-aged woman with COVID-19, enrolled during active disease.

The chain recombines TRBV4-3 with TRBJ1-1; 8 nucleotides agree with TRBD1. The CDR3 has 17 residues. Germline-derived CDR1 and CDR2 are LGHNA and YSLEER. The V segment lost 0 bases and the J segment 0 bases; nucleotides outside the gene matches: 6. The CDR3 region is CASSQDLQGALNTEAFF. In nucleotides, the CDR3 is TGCGCCAGCAGCCAAGATCTGCAGGGGGCCCTGAACACTGAAGCTTTCTTT.

The V and J genes are TRBV5-1 and TRBJ1-1, with D uncertain. This CDR3 has 15 amino acids. CDR1 SGHRS and CDR2 YFSETQ come from the germline V gene. V shed 1 base and J shed 5 bases, with 15 bases lying between them. The CDR3 sequence: CASSLYGVGSTEAFF. DNA of the CDR3: TGCGCCAGCAGCTTGTACGGGGTAGGGTCAACTGAAGCTTTCTTT. Combining the CDR3 with reference TRBV5-1 and TRBJ1-1 gives the whole variable domain KAGVTQTPRYLIKTRGQQVTLSCSPISGHRSVSWYQQTPGQGLQFLFEYFSETQRNKGNFPGRFSGRQFSNSRSEMNVSTLELGDSALYLCASSLYGVGSTEAFFGQGTRLTVV.

The chain links TRBV19 to TRBJ2-5, with a possible D match to TRBD2 (5 bases). The length of the CDR3 is 14 residues. Germline CDR1 is LNHDA and CDR2 is SQIVND (reference sequence). The V gene lost 3 bases and the J gene lost 6 bases, with 14 bases spanning the gap. The CDR3 DNA follows: TGTGCCAGTAGTATGGGCATATCTAGCCAGACCCAGTACTTC. Its translation is CASSMGISSQTQYF.

J is TRBJ1-5 and V is TRBV6-5; D is undetermined. The CDR3 length is 14 residues. Germline V gene data show CDR1 as MNHEY and CDR2 as SVGAGI. V lost 11 bases, J lost 0 bases, and 14 bases lay in between. The CDR3 DNA reads as TGTGCCCTCTACGAGGGTAATAGCAATCAGCCCCAGCATTTT. This encodes CALYEGNSNQPQHF.

The V gene is TRBV5-4, the J gene TRBJ2-5; possibly TRBD1 for D (6 bases). V gave up 0 bases and J gave up 1 base, with 7 bases separating them. The length of the CDR3 is 14 residues. Germline V gene data show CDR1 as SGHNT and CDR2 as YYREEE (reference sequence). The CDR3 reads CASSLEGGQETQYF. In DNA form, the CDR3 reads TGTGCCAGCAGCTTGGAAGGGGGCCAAGAGACCCAGTACTTC.

The chain combines TRBV30 with TRBJ1-6, with D tentatively TRBD1 (6 bases). The CDR3 spans 14 residues. Germline V CDR1 and CDR2: GTSNPN, SVGIG (reference sequence). V was pared by 5 bases and J by 0 bases, with 8 bases between. The CDR3 here is CAWDRSSYNSPLHF. CDR3 nucleotide sequence: TGTGCCTGGGACAGGAGCTCCTATAATTCACCCCTCCACTTT.

This clone was counted a few times. Here the CDR3 reads CASRALELAGLNEQFF. The CDR3, as DNA: TGTGCCAGCAGAGCCCTCGAACTAGCGGGTCTCAATGAGCAGTTCTTC. The chain carries TRBV2 and TRBJ2-1; 9 bases match TRBD2. J gave up 6 bases and V 6 bases, and 12 bases lay outside the gene matches. The CDR3 has 16 residues. Germline V gene sequence: CDR1 SNHLY, CDR2 FYNNEI.

The chain links TRBV19 to TRBJ2-1; perhaps TRBD1 as D (5 bases). The germline V gene encodes CDR1 LNHDA and CDR2 SQIVND (reference sequence). This CDR3 has 15 amino acids. V was clipped by 0 bases and J by 7 bases, with 13 bases between them. The CDR3 coding sequence is TGTGCCAGTAGTATAGAGGAAGCCAGGGTGAATGAGCAGTTCTTC. Protein: CASSIEEARVNEQFF.

V usage is TRBV11-3 and J usage is TRBJ2-1; 12 bases are a match to TRBD2. The ends lost 2 bases at V and 7 bases at J; junction bases unmatched: 9. The CDR3 has 17 residues. The germline gives CDR1 SGHNT, CDR2 YENEEA. CDR3 protein: CASSLRFGTSGFNEQFF. The CDR3 nucleotides are TGTGCCAGCAGCTTAAGGTTCGGGACTAGCGGGTTTAATGAGCAGTTCTTC. The variable domain in full, completed from reference TRBV11-3 and TRBJ2-1, reads EAGVVQSPRYKIIEKKQPVAFWCNPISGHNTLYWYLQNLGQGPELLIRYENEEAVDDSQLPKDRFSAERLKGVDSTLKIQPAELGDSAVYLCASSLRFGTSGFNEQFFGPGTRLTVL.

J is TRBJ1-6 and V is TRBV7-8; D perhaps matches TRBD1 (6 bases). Germline CDR1 reads SGHVS; CDR2 reads FQNEAQ. There are 19 residues in the CDR3. Trimming cost V 4 bases and J 6 bases, with 25 bases left between them. CDR3 bases: TGTGCCAGCAGCTCCCTGGTGACAGGCATTGAATGGGGTAATTCACCCCTCCACTTT. It specifies CASSSLVTGIEWGNSPLHF.

This clone was recorded a few times. The chain employs TRBV28 and TRBJ1-1, with TRBD1 matching over 7 bases. Germline V gene sequence: CDR1 MDHEN, CDR2 SYDVKM. The CDR3 loop spans 12 amino acids. V lost 8 bases to trimming and J lost 6 bases; unmatched junction nucleotides: 6. The CDR3 DNA sequence: TGTGCCAGCCAGGGGGATAGGGCTGAAGCTTTCTTT. It codes for CASQGDRAEAFF.

V gene TRBV2 combines with J gene TRBJ1-4, with D unresolved. Trimming took off 4 bases at V and 6 bases at J, with 15 bases between the two ends. The CDR3 contains 15 residues. Looked up from germline, CDR1 is SNHLY and CDR2 is FYNNEI. For the CDR3, the DNA is TGTGCCAGCAGTGTTGGGGAGGAAGGGTATGAAAAACTGTTTTTT. Translation gives CASSVGEEGYEKLFF.

This chain uses TRBV3-1 (or the pseudogene TRBV3-2) with TRBJ1-2, with D tentatively TRBD1 (5 bases). The germline V and J ends were trimmed by 0 bases and 5 bases, with 13 bases remaining between them. CDR3 length: 15 residues. Germline assignment: CDR1 LGHDT and CDR2 YNNKEL (reference sequence). Written as DNA, the CDR3 is TGTGCCAGCAGCCAAGATAGGGGACTTTCTTATGGCTACACCTTC. Translating gives CASSQDRGLSYGYTF.

This sequence joins TRBV7-9 and TRBJ1-5; 7 bases align to TRBD1. Germline trimming cut 3 bases from V and 0 bases from J; bases unmatched to any gene: 5. Looked up from germline, CDR1 is SEHNR and CDR2 is FQNEAQ (reference sequence). The CDR3 runs 16 residues. CDR3 in amino acids: CASSFRDSPSNQPQHF. CDR3 nucleotide sequence: TGTGCCAGCAGCTTCCGGGACAGCCCTAGCAATCAGCCCCAGCATTTT.

This chain links TRBV4-1 with TRBJ2-5, with TRBD2 identical over 7 bases. V lost 3 bases to trimming and J lost 2 bases; unmatched junction nucleotides: 9. CDR1 and CDR2 from the germline V gene are MGHRA and YSYEKL. The CDR3 has 16 amino acids. Here the CDR3 DNA reads TGCGCCAGCAGCCAGGCCCCGATCGGGGGGCAAGAGACCCAGTACTTC. This codes for CASSQAPIGGQETQYF.

The genes are TRBV27 and TRBJ2-4, with D possibly TRBD1 on 6 matching bases. This CDR3 contains 14 residues. In germline, CDR1 is MNHEY, CDR2 SMNVEV (reference sequence). V lost 5 bases, J lost 7 bases, and 15 bases lay in between. The CDR3, as DNA: TGTGCCAGCAGTCCCCGGGACATTAGGAACATTCAGTACTTC. Translation: CASSPRDIRNIQYF.

The rearrangement links TRBV6-4 to TRBJ2-2; 10 nucleotides align to TRBD2. V lost 6 bases and J lost 2; bases outside the gene matches: 9. This CDR3 has 17 amino acids. Germline CDR1 reads MRHNA; CDR2 reads SNTAGT. CDR3 sequence (DNA): TGTGCCAGCAGCCCAAGGACTAGCGGAGGCAACACCGGGGAGCTGTTTTTT. It encodes CASSPRTSGGNTGELFF.

V gene TRBV6-5 combines with J gene TRBJ2-7; D might be TRBD2 (5 bases). This CDR3 has 16 amino acids. Trimming took 0 bases from V and 1 from J, leaving 13 bases between them. CDR1 is MNHEY and CDR2 is SVGAGI in the germline V gene. This CDR3 reads CASSYSTGTRSYEQYF. CDR3 bases: TGTGCCAGCAGTTACTCGACGGGAACTAGATCCTACGAGCAGTACTTC.

In its sample, this clone was seen a few times. The genes are TRBV6-2 or TRBV6-3 and TRBJ1-5; TRBD1 might be the D (6 bases). This CDR3 is 17 amino acids long. Trimming cost V 4 bases and J 0 bases, with 16 bases left between them. Per germline, CDR1 MNHEY and CDR2 SVGEGT. CDR3 bases: TGTGCCAGCAGTTCCTCAGGGGCAACTTATAGCAATCAGCCCCAGCATTTT. This translates into CASSSSGATYSNQPQHF.

This clone was seen a handful of times. The rearrangement joins TRBV6-2 or TRBV6-3 to TRBJ1-6; D gene ambiguous. V was shortened by 7 bases and J by 9 bases, with 13 bases between the two germline ends. The length of the CDR3 is 13 residues. Germline V gene sequence: CDR1 MNHEY, CDR2 SVGEGT. The CDR3 DNA sequence: TGTGCCAGCACCCCTGCGGTGGGTTCACCCCTCCACTTT. This codes for CASTPAVGSPLHF.

The chain combines TRBV19 with TRBJ1-1; 9 positions agree with TRBD1. V shed 6 bases, J shed 1 base, and the junction held 9 bases outside the gene matches. The germline V gene has CDR1 LNHDA and CDR2 SQIVND (reference sequence). The CDR3 sequence is 16 residues long. In DNA form, the CDR3 reads TGTGCCAGTAGGGGACCACACAGGGGGCCGAACACTGAAGCTTTCTTT. Translated, it gives CASRGPHRGPNTEAFF. The full variable domain, rest sourced from reference TRBV19 and TRBJ1-1, is DGGITQSPKYLFRKEGQNVTLSCEQNLNHDAMYWYRQDPGQGLRLIYYSQIVNDFQKGDIAEGYSVSREKKESFPLTVTSAQKNPTAFYLCASRGPHRGPNTEAFFGQGTRLTVV.

The chain employs TRBV19 and TRBJ1-2; 9 bases are a match to TRBD1. V was pared by 5 bases and J by 0 bases, with 4 bases of the junction left unmatched. The germline CDR1 and CDR2 sequences are LNHDA and SQIVND (reference sequence). The CDR3 loop spans 15 amino acids. CDR3 coding DNA: TGTGCCAGTAGTCAACAGGGGGCTGCTAACTATGGCTACACCTTC. Encoded protein: CASSQQGAANYGYTF.

CDR3 region: CASSSPGTAPPGANVLTF. DNA of the CDR3: TGTGCCAGCAGCTCACCCGGGACAGCTCCGCCTGGGGCCAACGTCCTGACTTTC. The gene calls are TRBV7-3 and TRBJ2-6, with 7 bases identical to TRBD1. With 4 bases clipped from V and 2 bases from J, the junction kept 11 bases outside the gene matches. Germline CDR1 and CDR2: SGHTA and FQGTGA. The CDR3 contains 18 residues.

This chain connects TRBV11-2 to TRBJ2-3; 7 bases map to TRBD2. The V gene's germline CDR1 is SGHAT and CDR2 FQNNGV. V lost 0 bases, J lost 0 bases, and 6 bases stayed unmatched. This CDR3 has 17 residues. CDR3 in amino acids: CASSLDHGGTSTDTQYF. CDR3 in DNA: TGTGCCAGCAGCTTAGATCACGGGGGGACTAGCACAGATACGCAGTATTTT.

The chain combines TRBV27 with TRBJ1-1, with D possibly being TRBD1 (6 bases). Germline CDR1 and CDR2: MNHEY and SMNVEV (reference sequence). This CDR3 spans 12 amino acids. Deletions cut 10 bases from V and 5 bases from J, with 14 bases between. CDR3 nucleotide sequence: TGTGCCACTAAGGGGGGGTTGACTGAAGCTTTCTTT. Its protein is CATKGGLTEAFF.

This clone appeared once. The chain couples TRBV5-4 to TRBJ2-1, with 7 nucleotides matching TRBD2. The germline CDR1 and CDR2 sequences are SGHNT and YYREEE (reference sequence). The ends lost 0 bases at V and 4 bases at J; junction bases unmatched: 4. The CDR3 is made up of 15 amino acids. The CDR3 DNA reads as TGTGCCAGCAGCTTGGAGGCGGGGGTTTACAATGAGCAGTTCTTC. It translates to CASSLEAGVYNEQFF.

Comment on this clone: At the DNA level, this CDR3 is encoded by other sequences in the same sample as well. This chain uses TRBV27 with TRBJ2-5; a weak D match, TRBD1 (7 bases). Trimming removed 6 bases at V and 5 bases at J, with 13 bases between. The germline V gene encodes CDR1 MNHEY and CDR2 SMNVEV (reference sequence). The CDR3 loop spans 13 amino acids. The CDR3 region has the DNA TGTGCCAGCAGCCTCAGGGGGGTGGAGACCCAGTACTTC. Amino acids: CASSLRGVETQYF.